Listed below are T cell receptor beta chains from one sample, sequenced in a study of molecular identifiers for immune sequencing clone quantification. TCRdb analysed the PCR reads with MiXCR anew, one entry per CDR3 protein. The sample lists 79,000 or so distinct CDR3 sequences, 25% occurring once. What was sequenced was naive CD8+ T cells from blood, with Jurkat cell RNA spiked in. Source of these receptors: a human donor in good health. Some libraries in this study had Jurkat cell RNA spiked in. The CDR3 runs from the conserved cysteine through the conserved F or W. Fields, in order: D gene, V gene, J gene, CDR3 protein. The D gene is left open where the match is weak.

d_call: -; v_call: TRBV6-1; j_call: TRBJ2-7; cdr3_aa: CASSGGRRGYEQYF
d_call: -; v_call: TRBV5-1; j_call: TRBJ2-7; cdr3_aa: CASSLGQGPPYEQYF
d_call: -; v_call: TRBV10-2; j_call: TRBJ2-7; cdr3_aa: CASMMAYEQYF
d_call: -; v_call: TRBV20-1; j_call: TRBJ1-5; cdr3_aa: CSARDPAAPNQPQHF
d_call: TRBD2; v_call: TRBV9; j_call: TRBJ2-1; cdr3_aa: CASSISGRVYNEQFF
d_call: -; v_call: TRBV14; j_call: TRBJ2-3; cdr3_aa: CASSQRSASTDTQYF
d_call: TRBD2; v_call: TRBV20-1; j_call: TRBJ2-5; cdr3_aa: CSARDPGTSLETQYF
d_call: -; v_call: TRBV27; j_call: TRBJ1-5; cdr3_aa: CASSLSSTGFSQPQHF
d_call: TRBD1; v_call: TRBV13; j_call: TRBJ1-1; cdr3_aa: CASSSRDRGSDTEAFF
d_call: TRBD2; v_call: TRBV30; j_call: TRBJ2-7; cdr3_aa: CAWRLAGGRYEQYF
d_call: TRBD1; v_call: TRBV7-9; j_call: TRBJ2-2; cdr3_aa: CASSPTTGSTGELFF
d_call: TRBD2; v_call: TRBV27; j_call: TRBJ2-1; cdr3_aa: CASSLLGVGGADEQFF
d_call: TRBD2; v_call: TRBV7-9; j_call: TRBJ2-5; cdr3_aa: CASSSLQLAGGNLLQETQYF
d_call: -; v_call: TRBV7-2; j_call: TRBJ2-7; cdr3_aa: CASSFRDSGEQYF
d_call: -; v_call: TRBV14; j_call: TRBJ2-7; cdr3_aa: CASGQEGASEQYF
d_call: -; v_call: TRBV10-3; j_call: TRBJ1-5; cdr3_aa: CTISGTARPQHF
d_call: TRBD1; v_call: TRBV7-9; j_call: TRBJ2-3; cdr3_aa: CASSLGTGGEGTDTQYF
d_call: -; v_call: TRBV6-5; j_call: TRBJ1-1; cdr3_aa: CASSSQGQTEAFF
d_call: TRBD1; v_call: TRBV5-4; j_call: TRBJ2-7; cdr3_aa: CASSPWTGNEQYF
d_call: -; v_call: TRBV20-1; j_call: TRBJ2-3; cdr3_aa: CSVFSGDFSSTDTQYF
d_call: -; v_call: TRBV13; j_call: TRBJ2-1; cdr3_aa: CASSLPPYNEQFF
d_call: TRBD1; v_call: TRBV11-2; j_call: TRBJ2-5; cdr3_aa: CASSQWTGDQETQYF
d_call: TRBD1; v_call: TRBV4-1; j_call: TRBJ2-5; cdr3_aa: CASSQETRGFQETQYF
d_call: -; v_call: TRBV4-2; j_call: TRBJ1-6; cdr3_aa: CASSQDEGGTHNSPLHF
d_call: TRBD1; v_call: TRBV5-6; j_call: TRBJ1-1; cdr3_aa: CASSLWGFGQGGTEAFF
d_call: -; v_call: TRBV5-6; j_call: TRBJ2-2; cdr3_aa: CASSFWTGGHEAGKLFF
d_call: -; v_call: TRBV6-2/TRBV6-3; j_call: TRBJ2-7; cdr3_aa: CASSRGGSSYEQYF
d_call: TRBD1; v_call: TRBV4-1; j_call: TRBJ1-4; cdr3_aa: CASSLADRVNEKLFF
d_call: -; v_call: TRBV7-6; j_call: TRBJ2-7; cdr3_aa: CASSLSAAGGDEQYF
d_call: TRBD1; v_call: TRBV28; j_call: TRBJ1-1; cdr3_aa: CASSFPGQVNTEAFF
d_call: -; v_call: TRBV7-2; j_call: TRBJ2-5; cdr3_aa: CASSLTGSQETQYF
d_call: -; v_call: TRBV30; j_call: TRBJ1-3; cdr3_aa: CAWDSSGNTIYF
d_call: -; v_call: TRBV6-5; j_call: TRBJ2-7; cdr3_aa: CASSYGPSRSYAQYF
d_call: TRBD1; v_call: TRBV19; j_call: TRBJ1-1; cdr3_aa: CASSMLTGGYTEAFF
d_call: TRBD1; v_call: TRBV6-5; j_call: TRBJ2-5; cdr3_aa: CASSAYRGNIETQYF
d_call: TRBD2; v_call: TRBV28; j_call: TRBJ2-7; cdr3_aa: CASSLGLAGVSEQYF
d_call: -; v_call: TRBV2; j_call: TRBJ2-7; cdr3_aa: CASSEPQGYSPEQYF
d_call: -; v_call: TRBV7-6; j_call: TRBJ2-3; cdr3_aa: CASTHPGWQDTQYF
d_call: -; v_call: TRBV29-1; j_call: TRBJ2-1; cdr3_aa: CSVTVVGVEQSF
d_call: TRBD1; v_call: TRBV6-2/TRBV6-3; j_call: TRBJ2-5; cdr3_aa: CASKQGIRETQYF
d_call: -; v_call: TRBV5-1; j_call: TRBJ2-5; cdr3_aa: CASRGGTETQYF
d_call: TRBD1; v_call: TRBV12-5; j_call: TRBJ2-3; cdr3_aa: CASGLVQFDRGISSTDTQYF
d_call: -; v_call: TRBV12-3/TRBV12-4; j_call: TRBJ2-7; cdr3_aa: CASSPVMTGRAYEQYF
d_call: -; v_call: TRBV29-1; j_call: TRBJ2-2; cdr3_aa: CSVGELTGELFF
d_call: TRBD2; v_call: TRBV7-2; j_call: TRBJ2-7; cdr3_aa: CASSFLAGGPVYEQYF
d_call: -; v_call: TRBV10-3; j_call: TRBJ2-7; cdr3_aa: CAISDALQDEQYF
d_call: TRBD1; v_call: TRBV12-3/TRBV12-4; j_call: TRBJ1-2; cdr3_aa: CASVSGGIGYTF
d_call: TRBD1; v_call: TRBV25-1; j_call: TRBJ1-4; cdr3_aa: CASRLGGREKLFF
d_call: -; v_call: TRBV7-9; j_call: TRBJ2-1; cdr3_aa: CASSHSTGINYNEQFF